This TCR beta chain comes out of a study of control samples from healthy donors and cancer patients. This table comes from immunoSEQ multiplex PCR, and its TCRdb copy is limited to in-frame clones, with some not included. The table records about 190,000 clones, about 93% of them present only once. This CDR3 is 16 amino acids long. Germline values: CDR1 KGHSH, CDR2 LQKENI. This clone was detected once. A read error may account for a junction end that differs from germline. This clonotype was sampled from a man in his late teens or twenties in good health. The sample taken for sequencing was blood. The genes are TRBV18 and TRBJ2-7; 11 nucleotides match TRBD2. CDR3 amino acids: CASTPSGGPGIYEQYF. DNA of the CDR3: TGTGCCAGCACACCTAGCGGGGGGCCAGGGATATACGAGCAGTACTTC.